The rows below give T cell receptor beta chains drawn from one sample of a study of cytomegalovirus exposure and HLA in healthy donors. The method was immunoSEQ multiplex PCR; TCRdb's version includes in-frame clones alone and lacks a portion of them. The sample includes around 110,000 clones, over 8% of them seen just once. Input material: PBMCs. The receptors here all came from a man between 25 and 39 years old in good health and CMV-seronegative. Both conserved end residues are part of each CDR3. D genes are given only for firm matches. Only part of the rows carry a size: once, few, many, or a class if the clone is expanded.

>TRBD2|14|TRBJ2-1|NA|TRBV12-5
TGTGCTAGTGGTGCGGGGACTACCTACAATGAGCAGTTCTTC
CASGAGTTYNEQFF
>TRBD1|15|TRBJ2-3|few|TRBV4-1
TGCGCCAGCAGCCGTCCGGGACAGGGGGCAGATACGCAGTATTTT
CASSRPGQGADTQYF
>TRBD2|20|TRBJ2-2|NA|TRBV2
TGTGCCAGCAGTGTACGAACTAGGACTAGTCCCGGATCGGGCACCGGGGAGCTGTTTTTT
CASSVRTRTSPGSGTGELFF
>NA|15|TRBJ1-2|NA|TRBV15
TGTGCCACCAGCAGAGATGCGTATCCCACCTATGGCTACACCTTC
CATSRDAYPTYGYTF
>TRBD1|14|TRBJ1-4|NA|TRBV6-1
TGTGCCAGCAGAACAGGGGTTTTGGATGAAAAACTGTTTTTT
CASRTGVLDEKLFF
>TRBD1|14|TRBJ2-1|medium-sized|TRBV19
TGTGCCAGTACGCGGACAGGGGACAACAATGAGCAGTTCTTC
CASTRTGDNNEQFF
>TRBD1|15|TRBJ1-1|few|TRBV7-2
TGTGCCAGCAGCTCATCGGGACAGCGTAACACTGAAGCTTTCTTT
CASSSSGQRNTEAFF
>NA|14|TRBJ1-3|few|TRBV19
TGTGCCAGTAGTGTTGACAGTGCTGGAAACACCATATATTTT
CASSVDSAGNTIYF
>TRBD2|15|TRBJ2-1|few|TRBV13
TGTGCCAGCAGCTTACTCGGACTAGTTAACGATGAGCAGTTCTTC
CASSLLGLVNDEQFF
>NA|16|TRBJ2-7|NA|TRBV28
TGTGCCAGCATCGAGGCTCGGGGGTCAATAACCTACGAGCAGTACTTC
CASIEARGSITYEQYF
>NA|17|TRBJ2-7|few|TRBV4-3
TGCGCCAGCAGCCAAGATCGTATGGACACTCTCTCCTACGAGCAGTACTTC
CASSQDRMDTLSYEQYF
>NA|14|TRBJ2-7|few|TRBV6-5
TGTGCCAGCAGCCCGGGTGGGGGCCCGCTATGGTTCTACTTC
CASSPGGGPLWFYF
>TRBD1|14|TRBJ2-3|few|TRBV19
TGTGCCAGTATGGGAGACAGGGCGACAGATACGCAGTATTTT
CASMGDRATDTQYF
>TRBD2|16|TRBJ2-3|few|TRBV5-6
TGTGCCAGCAGCCCTGGACTAGCGGGAGACACAGATACGCAGTATTTT
CASSPGLAGDTDTQYF
>NA|14|TRBJ2-5|few|TRBV7-6
TGTGCCAGCAGCTTGGGACTGAACCAAGAGACCCAGTACTTC
CASSLGLNQETQYF
>NA|15|TRBJ2-7|NA|TRBV10-3
TGTGCCATCAGTGAGTCGACGGGAAAACCCTACGAGCAGTACTTC
CAISESTGKPYEQYF
>NA|15|TRBJ1-5|few|TRBV19
TGTGCCAGTAGTAGAAGGACAGATAGCAATCAGCCCCAGCATTTT
CASSRRTDSNQPQHF
>NA|14|TRBJ2-1|NA|TRBV11-2
TGTGCCAGCAGCTTAGACCTAAGGGGCAATGAGCAGTTCTTC
CASSLDLRGNEQFF
>TRBD2|15|TRBJ2-5|few|TRBV5-1
TGCGCCAGCAGCCTTACTAGCGTACGTGCCGAGACCCAGTACTTC
CASSLTSVRAETQYF
>TRBD1|14|TRBJ1-6|few|TRBV30
TGTGCCTGGACCGGGACAGGGAGAAATTCACCCCTCCACTTT
CAWTGTGRNSPLHF
>NA|11|TRBJ1-1|few|TRBV18
TGTGCCAGCTCAAGCGGCACTGAAGCTTTCTTT
CASSSGTEAFF
>TRBD1|17|TRBJ2-1|few|TRBV4-1
TGCGCCAGCAGCCAAGCGATTGGCAGGGGGTTTTCGGATGAGCAGTTCTTC
CASSQAIGRGFSDEQFF
>NA|15|TRBJ2-1|few|TRBV19
TGTGCCAGTAGGAGAGTTGATTACGGCTACAATGAGCAGTTCTTC
CASRRVDYGYNEQFF
>NA|22|TRBJ1-4|few|TRBV21-1
TGTGCCAGCAGCGAAATCCCAAAGACAGGGACGGATAGTAGGGCAACTAATGAAAAACTGTTTTTT
CASSEIPKTGTDSRATNEKLFF
>NA|15|TRBJ2-7|NA|TRBV5-6
TGTGCCAGCAGCTGGACTCCGTCACCCTCCTACGAGCAGTACTTC
CASSWTPSPSYEQYF
>NA|14|TRBJ1-2|few|TRBV21-1
TGTGCCAGCAGCAAAGGGCTCAGGCACTATGGCTACACCTTC
CASSKGLRHYGYTF
>TRBD1|14|TRBJ1-6|NA|TRBV6-5
TGTGCCAGCAGAAATCAGGGGGATAATTCACCCCTCCACTTT
CASRNQGDNSPLHF
>NA|12|TRBJ1-2|many|TRBV30
TGTGCCTGGAGTGTACAGGCCTATGGCTACACCTTC
CAWSVQAYGYTF
>TRBD2|14|TRBJ2-7|many|TRBV7-9
TGTGCCAGCAGCGAGACTAGCGGGAGGGCCAAGCAGTACTTC
CASSETSGRAKQYF
>NA|13|TRBJ1-5|few|TRBV6-5
TGTGCCAGCAGGGAGGGAACCAATCAGCCCCAGCATTTT
CASREGTNQPQHF
>NA|14|TRBJ2-5|NA|TRBV5-6
TGTGCCAGCAGCATACGACAGCTCCAAGAGACCCAGTACTTC
CASSIRQLQETQYF
>TRBD2|11|TRBJ2-1|NA|TRBV28
TGTGCCAGCAGTTCTAGCGGGGAGCAGTTCTTC
CASSSSGEQFF
>NA|15|TRBJ1-4|few|TRBV2
TGTGCCAGCAGGAACCCGGGAGGGATCAATGAAAAACTGTTTTTT
CASRNPGGINEKLFF
>TRBD1|13|TRBJ1-2|NA|TRBV27
TGTGCCAGCAGTTCACAGGGGGCGTATGGCTACACCTTC
CASSSQGAYGYTF
>TRBD2|14|TRBJ2-7|few|TRBV10-1
TGCGCCAGCAGTGACGGGGGAGGGTCCTACGAGCAGTACTTC
CASSDGGGSYEQYF
>TRBD2|15|TRBJ2-3|NA|TRBV7-2
TGTGCCAGCAGCCAAGCTCGGGGGGGCACAGATACGCAGTATTTT
CASSQARGGTDTQYF
>NA|15|TRBJ2-7|NA|TRBV18
TGTGCCAGCTCACCCGAGATGGTAAGCTCCTACGAGCAGTACTTC
CASSPEMVSSYEQYF
>NA|15|TRBJ1-6|NA|TRBV18
TGTGCCAGCTCACAGGCCCAGGGGTATAATTCACCCCTCCACTTT
CASSQAQGYNSPLHF
>TRBD2|16|TRBJ2-1|few|TRBV7-6
TGTGCCAGCAGCCCCGGGACTAGCGGGAGGGCCCATGAGCAGTTCTTC
CASSPGTSGRAHEQFF
>NA|18|TRBJ1-2|NA|TRBV6-4
TGTGCCAGCAGTGACAAGATGAGTGCCGGAGGCAGGAGCTATGGCTACACCTTC
CASSDKMSAGGRSYGYTF
>NA|14|TRBJ1-1|NA|TRBV5-6
TGTGCCAGCAGCTTAGACAGGCAGGACACTGAAGCTTTCTTT
CASSLDRQDTEAFF
>TRBD1|15|TRBJ1-4|few|TRBV9
TGTGCCAGCAGCGTAGGACAGGGGAGATCGGAAAAACTGTTTTTT
CASSVGQGRSEKLFF
>TRBD1|17|TRBJ2-2|few|TRBV9
TGTGCCAGCAGCGTATCTCGGACAGGAGCGAACACCGGGGAGCTGTTTTTT
CASSVSRTGANTGELFF
>NA|13|TRBJ1-1|NA|TRBV15
TGTGCCACCAGCCGACAGCTGAACACTGAAGCTTTCTTT
CATSRQLNTEAFF
>TRBD2|18|TRBJ2-3|NA|TRBV9
TGTGCCAGCAGCGCATCGGGACTAGCGGGGGGTAGCACAGATACGCAGTATTTT
CASSASGLAGGSTDTQYF
>NA|17|TRBJ2-1|few|TRBV19
TGTGCCAGTAGTATTTCAGGCCAGATCTTAGGCTACAATGAGCAGTTCTTC
CASSISGQILGYNEQFF
>TRBD1|14|TRBJ1-5|NA|TRBV28
TGTGCCAGCAGTTTTAGACAGGGGCATCAGCCCCAGCATTTT
CASSFRQGHQPQHF
>TRBD2|18|TRBJ2-3|NA|TRBV9
TGTGCCAGCAGCGTAGGAGGACTAGCGGGGGCCCTCACAGATACGCAGTATTTT
CASSVGGLAGALTDTQYF
>NA|15|TRBJ1-5|NA|TRBV5-8
TGTGCCAGCAGCTTGATCAGGGTGAACAATCAGCCCCAGCATTTT
CASSLIRVNNQPQHF
>NA|13|TRBJ2-7|few|TRBV27
TGTGCCAGCAGTTTTGGCAGGGTCTACGAGCAGTACTTC
CASSFGRVYEQYF
>TRBD1|17|TRBJ2-6|NA|TRBV5-6
TGTGCCAGCAGCCTAGGGACAGGGGAGGCTGGGGCCAACGTCCTGACTTTC
CASSLGTGEAGANVLTF
>NA|9|TRBJ2-3|few|TRBV21-1
TGTGCCACCACGGGGACGCAGTATTTT
CATTGTQYF
>TRBD2|14|TRBJ2-1|NA|TRBV10-3
TGTGCCATCAGTGTAAGCGGGGGTTACAATGAGCAGTTCTTC
CAISVSGGYNEQFF
>NA|13|TRBJ2-6|few|TRBV6-5
TGTGCCAGCAGCGTATCTGGGGCCAACGTCCTGACTTTC
CASSVSGANVLTF
>NA|14|TRBJ1-6|few|TRBV6-1
TGTGCCAGCAGACCGGGACTGAGAGATTCACCCCTCCACTTT
CASRPGLRDSPLHF
>NA|14|TRBJ1-2|NA|TRBV28
TGTGCCAGCAGCCCTCCCGGAGAGAACTATGGCTACACCTTC
CASSPPGENYGYTF